This T cell receptor (beta chain) was identified during a study of blood T cell repertoires in COVID-19. Study-level information: Samples came from the United States, Italy and Spain, spanning acute and convalescent COVID-19. PBMCs, B-cell-depleted T cells, or T cells were the source of the cDNA or gDNA that made up the material.

J gave up 1 base and V 6 bases, and 2 bases lay outside the gene matches. Germline V CDR1 and CDR2: MNHEY, SVGAGI. The CDR3 is 14 amino acids. In the original analysis: Amplification of reference gene primers was used by the study to estimate nucleated cell counts. The method was immunoSEQ multiplex PCR; TCRdb's version includes in-frame clones alone and lacks a portion of them. V and J calls plus clone size are reproduced from that table; the DNA served to infer D and trimming. The table includes about 160,000 clones, over 75% detected once. The TCR comes from a human donor in a cohort sampled during active COVID-19. The chain carries TRBV6-5 and TRBJ2-1, with 8 nucleotides matching TRBD1. The sequenced material came from peripheral blood. CDR3 sequence reads: CASRGTGSYNEQFF. The CDR3 DNA follows: TGTGCCAGCAGGGGGACAGGTTCCTACAATGAGCAGTTCTTC.